Below, one T cell receptor beta chain is given with its context. As yet, its antigen is unknown. The junction differs from germline at one of its ends, possibly a read error. Germline values: CDR1 SGHAT, CDR2 FQDESV (reference sequence). The CDR3 is made up of 14 amino acids. RNA was extracted from bulk tissue without any cell sorting. This entry comes from a study of tumor and adjacent non-tumor tissue in lung cancer. Study information: There were 12 adenocarcinoma, 2 squamous cell carcinoma and 1 small cell lung cancer cases.

The library came from three nested PCR rounds adapted from ARM-PCR protocols. TCRdb re-derived calls from the multiplex PCR reads in MiXCR, one entry per CDR3 protein. The sample contains around 210,000 distinct CDR3 sequences, less than 80% of which appear only once. Notes on the study in general: Higher tumor TCR diversity was associated with shorter survival.

The receptor was isolated from a man in his 60s with non-small cell lung cancer. Specimen: lung tumor tissue. The chain uses TRBV11-1 and TRBJ2-7; the D gene is possibly TRBD1 (5 bases). CDR3 in amino acids: CASSLSRQLYEQYF. CDR3 sequence (DNA): TGTGCAAGCAGCTTATCGAGACAGCTATACGAGCAGTACTTC.